The 8 T cell receptor beta chains given below trace back to one sample, sequenced in a study of T-cell memory formation after mild COVID-19. MiXCR, run by TCRdb on the 5' RACE reads, gives a single entry per CDR3 protein. The table includes about 210,000 distinct CDR3 sequences, about 11% detected once. The sequencing input was PBMCs or a T cell subset sorted from them (not recorded which). The receptors were sampled from a man aged 18 to 30 who had mild COVID-19 (a few samples of this study predate the infection). Cell type and time point are not known.

This clonotype appeared many times. The chain carries TRBV3-1 and TRBJ1-1, with TRBD1 identical over 8 bases. The germline CDR1 and CDR2 sequences are LGHDT and YNNKEL (reference sequence). The CDR3 is made up of 14 amino acids. With 4 bases clipped from V and 5 bases from J, the junction kept 6 bases outside the gene matches. The CDR3 protein is CASSRDRGITEAFF. The CDR3 DNA is TGTGCCAGCAGCCGAGACAGGGGCATAACTGAAGCTTTCTTT.

This chain links TRBV20-1 with TRBJ1-2; possible D gene TRBD1, 5 bases. V was trimmed by 0 bases and J by 6 bases, leaving 23 bases between them. Germline CDR1 DFQATT, CDR2 SNEGSKA (reference sequence). The CDR3 is 17 residues long. The CDR3 is CSARDSTGGLRADGYTF. CDR3 nucleotide sequence: TGCAGTGCTAGAGATTCAACAGGTGGTCTCCGGGCGGATGGCTACACCTTC.

This chain connects TRBV5-4 to TRBJ2-1; D gene uncertain. The CDR3 contains 16 residues. Per germline, CDR1 SGHNT and CDR2 YYREEE (reference sequence). Trimming took off 0 bases at V and 4 bases at J, with 14 bases between the two ends. The CDR3 loop is CASSLAGSYSYNEQFF. The CDR3 region has the DNA TGTGCCAGCAGCTTGGCCGGATCTTATTCGTACAATGAGCAGTTCTTC.

This clonotype was counted between two and nine times. The V and J genes are TRBV19 and TRBJ2-2, with TRBD2 matching 8 bases. Germline V gene lookup returns CDR1 LNHDA and CDR2 SQIVND (reference sequence). The CDR3 is made up of 15 amino acids. With 7 bases clipped from V and 3 bases from J, the junction kept 7 bases outside the gene matches. This chain's CDR3 is CASTSRGADTGELFF. CDR3 DNA: TGTGCCAGTACTTCGCGGGGGGCCGACACCGGGGAGCTGTTTTTT. Looking up the rest from reference TRBV19 and TRBJ2-2 gives the full variable domain: DGGITQSPKYLFRKEGQNVTLSCEQNLNHDAMYWYRQDPGQGLRLIYYSQIVNDFQKGDIAEGYSVSREKKESFPLTVTSAQKNPTAFYLCASTSRGADTGELFFGEGSRLTVL.

This clonotype was picked up a small number of times. The chain has TRBV6-2 or TRBV6-3 and TRBJ1-5; 8 bases match TRBD1. CDR3 size: 15 residues. Germline CDR1 is MNHEY and CDR2 is SVGEGT. The J segment lost 5 bases and the V segment lost 6 bases, leaving 9 bases of the junction unmatched. CDR3 bases: TGTGCCAGCAGGTACGACAGGGGAGGCGATCAGCCCCAGCATTTT. As protein: CASRYDRGGDQPQHF.

This clonotype was recorded at least ten times. The CDR3 nucleotides are TGCGCCAGCAGCCAGGACAGGGTGGGTGAAAAACTGTTTTTT. Residues: CASSQDRVGEKLFF. This chain uses TRBV4-1 with TRBJ1-4, with 8 bases lining up with TRBD1. The CDR3 runs 14 residues. The trim removed 3 bases at V and 7 bases at J, leaving 4 bases unmatched. Looked up from germline, CDR1 is MGHRA and CDR2 is YSYEKL.

The rearrangement links TRBV4-1 to TRBJ1-2, with D unclear. Germline assignment: CDR1 MGHRA and CDR2 YSYEKL. V was shortened by 1 base and J by 8 bases, with 11 bases between the two germline ends. This CDR3 is built from 13 residues. The CDR3 spells CASSQGLSHGYTF. The CDR3, as DNA: TGCGCCAGCAGCCAAGGTTTGAGTCACGGCTACACCTTC.

There are a few counts of this clonotype. The rearrangement uses TRBV7-2 and TRBJ1-1; perhaps TRBD1 as D (5 bases). Germline CDR1 SGHTA, CDR2 FQGNSA. CDR3 length: 16 amino acids. V dropped 1 base and J dropped 5 bases, with 17 bases sitting between them. CDR3 sequence (DNA): TGTGCCAGCAGCTTAGTTGGACATTCAACGGGGACTGAAGCTTTCTTT. As protein: CASSLVGHSTGTEAFF. Using reference TRBV7-2 and TRBJ1-1 for the parts outside the CDR3, the full variable domain is GAGVSQSPSNKVTEKGKDVELRCDPISGHTALYWYRQSLGQGLEFLIYFQGNSAPDKSGLPSDRFSAERTGGSVSTLTIQRTQQEDSAVYLCASSLVGHSTGTEAFFGQGTRLTVV.